The 31 T cell receptor beta chains reported below all come from one sample, sequenced in a study of tumor-infiltrating lymphocytes in primary liver carcinoma. With 500 to 650 ng total RNA as template and a constant-region primer, TCR beta cDNA was made. Slightly modified ARM-PCR with three nested multiplex PCR rounds yielded TCR beta libraries. The study ran its first two PCR rounds for approximately 10 cycles each, using TRBV1-TRBV30 forward primers and a C-beta reverse primer. TCRdb processed the multiplex PCR reads anew with MiXCR; each CDR3 protein has one entry. The profile shows some 120,000 distinct CDR3 sequences, 55% to 75% of them singletons. It was from approximately 20-30 mg of unsorted bulk tissue that RNA and DNA were co-extracted. The sequenced sample consisted of liver tumor tissue from sampling region 1. As to subset: tumor region T1, superior pole. The origin of the receptors is a woman in her fifties or sixties with primary liver carcinoma and hepatitis B virus infection.

The rearrangement links TRBV5-1 to TRBJ1-2; 9 bases are a match to TRBD1. After removal of 4 bases from V and 4 bases from J, the junction contained 5 bases not matched to a gene. Germline lookup yields CDR1 SGHRS and CDR2 YFSETQ. The CDR3 spans 14 residues. As DNA, the CDR3 is TGCGCCAGCAGCACGGACAGGGGCCTCTATGGCTACACCTTC. Amino acid sequence: CASSTDRGLYGYTF.

To note about this clonotype: This may stem from a read error, because a much larger clone lies one nucleotide away. V usage is TRBV7-9 and J usage is TRBJ2-5; tentative D call: TRBD1 (5 bases). The CDR3 length is 16 residues. Germline V gene sequence: CDR1 SEHNR, CDR2 FQNEAQ (reference sequence). CDR3 sequence reads: CTSSLGSGLEKETQYF. CDR3 DNA sequence: TGTACCAGCAGCTTAGGGTCAGGGCTAGAGAAAGAGACCCAGTACTTC.

This clonotype has more than one count but fewer than ten. The chain carries TRBV28 and TRBJ2-1; TRBD2 aligns across 8 bases. This CDR3 contains 15 residues. Germline V gene data show CDR1 as MDHEN and CDR2 as SYDVKM. Trimming cost V 2 bases and J 10 bases; bases outside gene matches: 10. This CDR3 is CASSLTIGRAREQFF. CDR3 DNA: TGTGCCAGCAGTTTAACTATCGGGAGGGCCAGGGAGCAGTTCTTC.

This clonotype was seen many times. J is TRBJ2-3 and V is TRBV11-3, with a weak D call TRBD2 (6 bases). Germline values: CDR1 SGHNT, CDR2 YENEEA. Trimming stripped 3 bases from V and 0 bases from J, with 7 bases between. The length of the CDR3 is 14 residues. The CDR3 DNA follows: TGTGCCAGCAGCTTGCGGGGAAGCACAGATACGCAGTATTTT. Its protein product is CASSLRGSTDTQYF.

The chain carries TRBV11-2 and TRBJ2-1; TRBD1 matches 9 bases. The J call is doubtful: the DNA matches TRBJ2-7 better. The CDR3 covers 17 residues. From germline, CDR1 is SGHAT and CDR2 FQNNGV. CDR3 sequence (DNA): TGTGCCAGCAGCTCAACCCACGGACAGGGGTGCAGGGGTGAGCAGTACTTC. It encodes CASSSTHGQGCRGEQYF.

This clonotype was observed a single time. One base away lies a much larger clone, so this may be a sequencing read error. As the CDR3 is not closed by the conserved phenylalanine or tryptophan, this likely results from a read error. This chain uses TRBV11-3 with TRBJ2-3; D unclear. Per germline, CDR1 SGHNT and CDR2 YENEEA. The CDR3 has 11 amino acids. Trimming left V 10 bases short and J 4 bases short, with 9 bases between. CDR3 sequence reads: CANRYADTQYL. As DNA, the CDR3 is TGTGCCAACAGATACGCAGATACGCAGTATCTT.

As concerns this clonotype: The CDR3 end shows no conserved phenylalanine or tryptophan, and so a read error is likely. This chain links TRBV6-2 or TRBV6-3 with TRBJ2-2, with TRBD2 identical over 10 bases. V trimming: 3 bases; J trimming: 8 bases; junction bases outside the gene matches: 9. There are 16 residues in the CDR3. Germline CDR1 reads MNHEY; CDR2 reads SVGEGT. CDR3 sequence (DNA): TGTGCCAGCAGTTATCCTAGCGGGAGAGCCAAGGGGGAGCTGTTTTCT. It codes for CASSYPSGRAKGELFS.

This clonotype was picked up one time. The chain joins TRBV12-3 or TRBV12-4 to TRBJ2-3; 11 bases line up with TRBD1. Trimming at V came to 6 bases and at J to 6 bases, leaving 8 bases not matched to a gene. The CDR3 runs 15 residues. The chain's CDR3 is CASSRTGGESDTQYF. For the CDR3, the DNA is TGTGCCAGCAGCAGGACAGGGGGCGAGTCGGATACGCAGTATTTT.

This clonotype has a count of ten or more. In DNA form, the CDR3 reads TGCAGCGTTGGCTTGACCTTGTACAATGAGCAGTTCTTC. Its protein product is CSVGLTLYNEQFF. V is TRBV29-1 and J is TRBJ2-1; no reliable D call. Germline V gene data show CDR1 as SQVTM and CDR2 as ANQGSEA. Trimming left V 4 bases short and J 4 bases short, with 11 bases between. CDR3 size: 13 residues.

The count of this clonotype is one. One end of the junction does not line up with germline, which may come from a read error. The chain recombines TRBV11-1 with TRBJ2-7, with 9 positions matching TRBD2. CDR1 SGHAT and CDR2 FQDESV come from the germline V gene (reference sequence). There are 16 residues in the CDR3. CDR3 in DNA: TGTTCCAGCAGCTTAGCTGCGACTAGCGGTTTTTACGAGCAGTACTTC. Amino acids: CSSSLAATSGFYEQYF.

As concerns this clonotype: One junction end disagrees with the germline gene, perhaps due to a read error. The V gene is TRBV6-5, the J gene TRBJ2-1, with TRBD2 identical over 11 bases. Germline assignment: CDR1 MNHEY and CDR2 SVGAGI. This CDR3 is 14 amino acids long. The CDR3 loop is CVSRPLAGEHEQFF. CDR3 nucleotides: TGTGTCAGCAGGCCACTAGCGGGAGAACATGAACAGTTCTTC.

The J gene is TRBJ1-1, the V gene TRBV11-1, with a tentative D call TRBD1 (5 bases). The CDR3 is 17 amino acids. The V gene's germline CDR1 is SGHAT and CDR2 FQDESV (reference sequence). The V gene lost 5 bases and the J gene lost 3 bases, with 22 bases spanning the gap. DNA for the CDR3: TGTGCCAGCAGCCCCCCCGGCGGGGGGAGCTCAGACACTGAAGCTTTCTTT. Translation gives CASSPPGGGSSDTEAFF.

Note on this clonotype: A clone one base away is much larger, so this may be a read error. The genes are TRBV12-3 or TRBV12-4 and TRBJ2-3; 8 bases fit TRBD1. Trimming took 7 bases from V and 1 from J; bases not matched to a gene: 7. The CDR3 loop spans 15 amino acids. CDR3 amino acids: CASTFSGGRTDTQYF. As DNA, the CDR3 is TGTGCCAGCACTTTTTCAGGGGGCCGCACAGATACGCAGTATTTT.

This clonotype came up many times. This chain uses TRBV29-1 with TRBJ2-1; D remains ambiguous. V lost 4 bases and J 0 bases, leaving 7 bases between the germline ends. The V gene's germline CDR1 is SQVTM and CDR2 ANQGSEA. The CDR3 runs 13 residues. CDR3 amino acids: CSVARSSYNEQFF. The CDR3 nucleotides read TGCAGCGTTGCTAGGAGCTCCTACAATGAGCAGTTCTTC.

The sample holds many counts of this clonotype. The V call is TRBV6-1, the J call TRBJ1-6; unclear D gene. The V end lost 2 bases, the J end lost 0 bases, and 17 bases lay between the germline ends. CDR1 and CDR2 (germline): MNHNS, SASEGT. The CDR3 consists of 19 residues. In nucleotides, the CDR3 is TGTGCCAGCAGTGAAAAGCCCCTCTCATGGAGCTCCTATAATTCACCCCTCCACTTT. Amino acid sequence: CASSEKPLSWSSYNSPLHF.

Concerning this clonotype: Relative to the germline gene, one junction end is altered; a read error may explain this. The chain employs TRBV11-1 and TRBJ1-1; 9 nucleotides agree with TRBD1. CDR1 is SGHAT, CDR2 FQDESV, per germline (reference sequence). The CDR3 runs to 17 residues. The CDR3 coding sequence is TGTGTCAGCAGCCATCGGGACAGGGTCTTAGGTTTTTCCGAAGCTTTCTTT. Translated: CVSSHRDRVLGFSEAFF. The whole variable domain, remainder taken from reference TRBV11-1 and TRBJ1-1, is EAEVAQSPRYKITEKSQAVAFWCDPISGHATLYWYRQILGQGPELLVQFQDESVVDDSQLPKDRFSAERLKGVDSTLKIQPAELGDSAMYLCVSSHRDRVLGFSEAFFGQGTRLTVV.

This clonotype came up a few times. The rearrangement joins TRBV12-3 or TRBV12-4 to TRBJ2-1; D may correspond to TRBD1 or TRBD2 (6 bases each). V shed 4 bases and J shed 4 bases, with 11 bases lying between them. The CDR3 sequence is 14 residues long. CDR3 residues: CASSWKGGYNEQFF. The CDR3 nucleotides read TGTGCCAGCAGTTGGAAGGGGGGATACAATGAGCAGTTCTTC.

This chain uses TRBV9 with TRBJ2-1; D assignment may be TRBD1 or TRBD2 (5 bases each). Trimming took off 6 bases at V and 1 base at J, with 11 bases between the two ends. Germline-derived CDR1 and CDR2 are SGDLS and YYNGEE. The CDR3 sequence is 14 residues long. In DNA form, the CDR3 reads TGTGCCAGCACCCCGGGGACGTCCTACAATGAGCAGTTCTTC. Translating gives CASTPGTSYNEQFF.

This clonotype has only one observation. The final CDR3 position lacks the conserved phenylalanine or tryptophan, pointing to a likely read error. The chain combines TRBV12-3 or TRBV12-4 with TRBJ2-7; D is perhaps TRBD1 (6 bases). The CDR3 has 13 amino acids. Here the CDR3 reads CASSQQGPYEQYL. As DNA, the CDR3 is TGCGCCAGCAGCCAACAGGGACCCTACGAGCAGTACTTA.

The J gene is TRBJ2-3, the V gene TRBV11-3; D might be TRBD2 (7 bases). The CDR3 is 13 residues long. Germline lookup yields CDR1 SGHNT and CDR2 YENEEA. Between the trimmed V and J ends, which lost 3 bases and 14 bases, there was a span of 18 bases. The CDR3 bases are TGTGCCAGCAGCTTGGGGGGGACATGGAGGCGGTATTTT. It yields the protein CASSLGGTWRRYF.

Concerning this clonotype: A much larger clone is a single base away; this may be a read error. The chain couples TRBV6-6 to TRBJ2-7, with 7 nucleotides matching TRBD1. The germline V gene has CDR1 MNHNY and CDR2 SVGAGI (reference sequence). CDR3 size: 12 residues. CDR3 loop: CDSSRQGYEQYF. CDR3 bases: TGTGACAGCAGCAGACAGGGCTACGAGCAGTACTTC.

With respect to this clonotype: A read error may produce the germline difference seen at one junction end. The chain combines TRBV14 with TRBJ1-4; D uncertain. The germline V gene encodes CDR1 SGHDN and CDR2 FVKESK. The CDR3 is made up of 12 amino acids. The CDR3 spells CDSSQGVEKPFF. The CDR3 DNA follows: TGTGACAGCAGCCAAGGCGTTGAAAAACCGTTTTTT.

A remark on this clonotype: This may stem from a read error, because a much larger clone lies one nucleotide away. This rearrangement joins TRBV12-3 or TRBV12-4 to TRBJ1-1; 8 bases line up with TRBD1. V lost 5 bases to trimming and J lost 7 bases; unmatched junction nucleotides: 6. This CDR3 has 13 amino acids. CDR3 residues: CASSRGQGSEAFF. The DNA for the CDR3 is TGTGCCAGCAGTCGAGGACAGGGCAGTGAAGCTTTCTTT.

As to this clonotype: Being one base from a much bigger clone, this may be a read error. The rearrangement joins TRBV29-1 to TRBJ2-5; 7 bases match TRBD1. The CDR3 is 12 amino acids. Germline loops: CDR1 SQVTM, CDR2 ANQGSEA. With 6 bases clipped from V and 14 bases from J, the junction kept 15 bases outside the gene matches. DNA for the CDR3: TGCAGCGTCGGACGACAGGGACGGCTCCACTACTTC. Encoded protein: CSVGRQGRLHYF. Full variable domain (missing parts from reference TRBV29-1 and TRBJ2-5): SAVISQKPSRDICQRGTSLTIQCQVDSQVTMMFWYRQQPGQSLTLIATANQGSEATYESGFVIDKFPISRPNLTFSTLTVSNMSPEDSSIYLCSVGRQGRLHYFGPGTRLLVL.

About this clonotype: It is unclear where the CDR3 begins or ends on the DNA, so no DNA is shown, and the CDR3 is as TCRdb lists it. This chain uses TRBV6-2 or TRBV6-3 with TRBJ2-3; the table's TRBD2 call for D was not verified on the DNA. The CDR3 length equals 15 residues, ends included. Germline assignment: CDR1 MNHEY and CDR2 SVGEGT. The CDR3 loop is CASSWASGSTDTEYF.

With regard to this clonotype: Given a much more abundant clone one base away, this may be a read error. V and J are TRBV12-3 or TRBV12-4 and TRBJ1-5; D remains unclear. CDR3 length: 13 amino acids. The CDR3 region has the DNA TGTGCCTGCAGTTTCAACACCAATCAGCCCCAGCATTTT. Amino acids: CACSFNTNQPQHF.

This clonotype appeared once. Being one base from a much bigger clone, this may be a read error. CDR3 amino acids: CASSYDGNQPQHF. DNA for the CDR3: TGTGCCAGCAGTTATGATGGCAATCAGCCCCAGCATTTT. The chain joins TRBV6-6 to TRBJ1-5; D is uncertain. Germline CDR1 MNHNY, CDR2 SVGAGI (reference sequence). Trimming shortened V by 3 bases and J by 2 bases, and 5 bases separated the two germline ends. The CDR3 extends over 13 amino acids.

A remark on this clonotype: A much more abundant neighbour one base away suggests this may be a read error. J is TRBJ2-1 and V is TRBV12-3 or TRBV12-4, with TRBD2 matching 7 bases. The CDR3 extends over 14 amino acids. J gave up 4 bases and V 8 bases, and 8 bases lay outside the gene matches. CDR3: CASGGEGKYNEQFF. Written as DNA, the CDR3 is TGTGCCAGCGGGGGGGAGGGCAAGTACAATGAGCAGTTCTTC.

The V call is TRBV6-5, the J call TRBJ2-5; D gene unclear. V was cut by 1 base and J by 1 base, with 13 bases left in between. Germline CDR1 and CDR2: MNHEY and SVGAGI. This CDR3 is 16 amino acids long. The CDR3 region is CASSYYSSQRQETQYF. The DNA of the CDR3 is TGTGCCAGCAGTTACTACTCGTCGCAGCGCCAAGAGACCCAGTACTTC.

The genes are TRBV7-8 and TRBJ2-1, with 7 bases that match TRBD1. Losses at the gene ends were 1 base for V and 9 bases for J; bases not matched to a gene: 21. The CDR3 is 19 residues long. Germline CDR1 reads SGHVS; CDR2 reads FQNEAQ. The CDR3 is CASSLDWRPATGLKFEQFF. CDR3 in DNA: TGTGCCAGCAGCTTAGATTGGAGACCCGCGACAGGGTTGAAATTTGAGCAGTTCTTC.

This chain uses TRBV12-3 or TRBV12-4 with TRBJ2-7; either TRBD1 or TRBD2 may fit D (6 bases each). The CDR3 length is 15 residues. Trimming cost V 2 bases and J 1 base, with 12 bases left between them. This CDR3 reads CASSLMVGGSYEQYF. CDR3 coding DNA: TGTGCCAGCAGTTTAATGGTAGGGGGGTCCTACGAGCAGTACTTC.